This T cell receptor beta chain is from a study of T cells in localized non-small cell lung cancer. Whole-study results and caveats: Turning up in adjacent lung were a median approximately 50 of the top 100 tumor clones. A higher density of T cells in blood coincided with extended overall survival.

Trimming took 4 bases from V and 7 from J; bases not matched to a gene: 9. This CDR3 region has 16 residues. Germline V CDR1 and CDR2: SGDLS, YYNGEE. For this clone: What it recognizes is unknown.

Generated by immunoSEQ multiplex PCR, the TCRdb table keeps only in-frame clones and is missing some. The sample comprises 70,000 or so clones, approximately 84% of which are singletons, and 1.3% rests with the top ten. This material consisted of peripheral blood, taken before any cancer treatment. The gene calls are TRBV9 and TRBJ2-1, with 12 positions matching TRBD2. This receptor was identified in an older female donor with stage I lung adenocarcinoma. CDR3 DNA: TGTGCCAGCAGCCCACCTAGCGGGGGGGCTATTAATGAGCAGTTCTTC. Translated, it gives CASSPPSGGAINEQFF.